These 26 T cell receptor beta chains were all obtained from the same sample, sequenced in a study of blood T cell repertoires in COVID-19. The method was immunoSEQ multiplex PCR; TCRdb's version includes in-frame clones alone and lacks a portion of them. The data show about 230,000 clones, roughly 86% seen once. Sequencing was performed on peripheral blood. Receptors were obtained from a woman aged 55-75 years with acute or convalescent COVID-19.

DNA for the CDR3: TGCAGCGTTGGTGGACAGGGGCGGACCGGGGAGCTGTTTTTT. Encoded protein: CSVGGQGRTGELFF. J is TRBJ2-2 and V is TRBV29-1; 9 bases agree with TRBD1. The V gene end was trimmed by 4 bases and the J gene end by 5 bases; junction bases not matched to a gene: 5. This CDR3 contains 14 residues. The germline V gene has CDR1 SQVTM and CDR2 ANQGSEA.

The chain is built from TRBV19 and TRBJ2-2; D unclear. There are 13 residues in the CDR3. Looked up from germline, CDR1 is LNHDA and CDR2 is SQIVND (reference sequence). V was cut by 3 bases and J by 6 bases, with 8 bases left in between. For the CDR3, the DNA is TGTGCCAGTAGTATCGGTCGCGCCGGGGAGCTGTTTTTT. Protein sequence: CASSIGRAGELFF.

In this sample, this clone turned up once. The CDR3 loop is CASSESQFYGYTF. The CDR3 DNA reads TGTGCCAGCAGTGAAAGCCAATTCTATGGCTACACCTTC. The genes are TRBV6-1 and TRBJ1-2; D is uncertain. This CDR3 spans 13 amino acids. The V gene lost 2 bases and the J gene lost 4 bases, with 8 bases spanning the gap. From germline, CDR1 is MNHNS and CDR2 SASEGT.

The gene calls are TRBV2 and TRBJ1-1; D gene ambiguous. Trimming removed 6 bases at V and 1 base at J, with 9 bases between. This CDR3 contains 13 residues. The germline V gene has CDR1 SNHLY and CDR2 FYNNEI. The CDR3 sequence is CASRALQNTEAFF. In nucleotides, the CDR3 is TGTGCCAGCAGGGCATTACAGAACACTGAAGCTTTCTTT.

The table lists this clone with a count of one. The V gene is TRBV4-3, the J gene TRBJ2-2, with TRBD2 matching 8 bases. The CDR3 totals 17 residues. Losses at the gene ends were 1 base for V and 6 bases for J; bases not matched to a gene: 10. The germline V gene has CDR1 LGHNA and CDR2 YSLEER. CDR3: CASSQGRLAGSPGELFF. DNA of the CDR3: TGCGCCAGCAGCCAAGGACGATTAGCGGGATCTCCCGGGGAGCTGTTTTTT.

This clone was observed once. The chain couples TRBV7-9 to TRBJ1-6, with TRBD1 matching 8 bases. The V gene's germline CDR1 is SEHNR and CDR2 FQNEAQ (reference sequence). V was clipped by 6 bases and J by 9 bases; unmatched bases: 7. The CDR3 sequence is 14 residues long. This CDR3 reads CASSQDRGGSPLHF. As DNA, the CDR3 is TGTGCCAGCAGTCAAGACAGGGGAGGTTCACCCCTCCACTTT. The full variable domain, completed using reference TRBV7-9 and TRBJ1-6, is DTGVSQNPRHKITKRGQNVTFRCDPISEHNRLYWYRQTLGQGPEFLTYFQNEAQLEKSRLLSDRFSAERPKGSFSTLEIQRTEQGDSAMYLCASSQDRGGSPLHFGNGTRLTVT.

The chain combines TRBV11-2 with TRBJ1-2; maybe TRBD1 (5 bases). The CDR3 sequence is 14 residues long. V lost 0 bases, J lost 8 bases, and 13 bases lay in between. Germline lookup yields CDR1 SGHAT and CDR2 FQNNGV. CDR3 in DNA: TGTGCCAGCAGCTTAGAAAGGCAGGGCGTAGGCTACACCTTC. This gives the protein CASSLERQGVGYTF.

This clone was seen only once. V is TRBV5-1 and J is TRBJ2-1; 7 nucleotides line up with TRBD2. The CDR3 has 16 amino acids. The trim removed 4 bases at V and 4 bases at J, leaving 11 bases unmatched. Germline CDR1 SGHRS, CDR2 YFSETQ. The chain's CDR3 is CASSPAGGSGYNEQFF. CDR3 sequence (DNA): TGCGCCAGCAGCCCCGCTGGCGGGAGTGGATACAATGAGCAGTTCTTC.

In its sample, this clone was seen a few times. The J gene is TRBJ1-2, the V gene TRBV18, with D unresolved. The CDR3 runs 13 residues. V lost 3 bases and J 6 bases, leaving 11 bases between the germline ends. Germline CDR1 reads KGHSH; CDR2 reads LQKENI. The CDR3 DNA reads TGTGCCAGCTCACCCCTTGACAACGATGGCTACACCTTC. Residues: CASSPLDNDGYTF.

The chain's CDR3 is CASSGLAGSYEQYF. CDR3 nucleotide sequence: TGTGCCAGCAGTGGCCTAGCGGGCTCCTACGAGCAGTACTTC. J is TRBJ2-7 and V is TRBV2, with 8 bases fitting TRBD2. The CDR3 loop spans 14 amino acids. Germline loops: CDR1 SNHLY, CDR2 FYNNEI. Trimming took 4 bases from V and 0 from J; bases not matched to a gene: 2.

The V call is TRBV28, the J call TRBJ1-4; D uncertain. Trimming removed 2 bases at V and 12 bases at J, with 19 bases between. The CDR3 runs 15 residues. Germline V lookup: CDR1 MDHEN, CDR2 SYDVKM. In nucleotides, the CDR3 is TGTGCCAGCAGTTTACCGGCGGCGGGAAGTTGGGAACTGTTTTTT. This translates into CASSLPAAGSWELFF.

The V and J genes are TRBV5-4 and TRBJ2-3; the D gene is possibly TRBD2 (6 bases). Trimming pared 0 bases from V and 2 bases from J, leaving 13 bases between. The CDR3 has 16 residues. The V gene's germline CDR1 is SGHNT and CDR2 YYREEE (reference sequence). CDR3 nucleotide sequence: TGTGCCAGCAGCTTGGGATTAGCGGTGCCCACAGATACGCAGTATTTT. Its protein product is CASSLGLAVPTDTQYF.

The count of this clone is one. This chain links TRBV20-1 with TRBJ2-6, with 11 bases identical to TRBD1. CDR3 size: 18 residues. Germline V gene sequence: CDR1 DFQATT, CDR2 SNEGSKA (reference sequence). Germline trimming cut 3 bases from V and 3 bases from J; bases unmatched to any gene: 10. As DNA, the CDR3 is TGCAGTGCTAGTTTCACCGGGACAGGGGGGCATGGGGCCAACGTCCTGACTTTC. Amino acids: CSASFTGTGGHGANVLTF.

The chain carries TRBV2 and TRBJ2-7; D unresolved. This CDR3 is 16 amino acids long. Looked up from germline, CDR1 is SNHLY and CDR2 is FYNNEI. V was shortened by 8 bases and J by 4 bases, with 24 bases between the two germline ends. CDR3: CASSDLQRRRQYEQYF. The DNA of the CDR3 is TGTGCCAGCTCCGACCTACAGAGAAGACGACAATACGAGCAGTACTTC.

This clone appeared a single time. This chain connects TRBV19 to TRBJ1-1, with 9 bases matching TRBD1. Germline values: CDR1 LNHDA, CDR2 SQIVND (reference sequence). The CDR3 loop spans 15 amino acids. J was trimmed by 1 base and V by 1 base; bases with no gene match: 1. The CDR3 coding sequence is TGTGCCAGTAGTATAGGACAGGGGGAGAACACTGAAGCTTTCTTT. It translates to CASSIGQGENTEAFF.

The J gene is TRBJ2-4, the V gene TRBV5-1, with D possibly being TRBD1 (6 bases). The germline V gene has CDR1 SGHRS and CDR2 YFSETQ. V was clipped by 4 bases and J by 5 bases, with 16 bases between them. This CDR3 spans 15 amino acids. The CDR3 loop is CASSMSRDIQNIQYF. The CDR3 region has the DNA TGCGCCAGCAGCATGTCCCGGGACATCCAAAACATTCAGTACTTC.

This sequence joins TRBV30 and TRBJ1-5; D may be TRBD1 (6 bases). Trimming took off 2 bases at V and 5 bases at J, with 13 bases between the two ends. The CDR3 sequence is 14 residues long. The V gene's germline CDR1 is GTSNPN and CDR2 SVGIG (reference sequence). The CDR3 is CAWSTGLADQPQHF. The CDR3 DNA is TGTGCCTGGAGTACAGGGTTGGCCGATCAGCCCCAGCATTTT.

This clone was detected once. The chain is built from TRBV2 and TRBJ1-6; 7 positions agree with TRBD1. Germline V gives CDR1 SNHLY, CDR2 FYNNEI. Germline trimming cut 8 bases from V and 9 bases from J; bases unmatched to any gene: 10. This CDR3 has 14 residues. The CDR3 region is CASSIQGVGSPLHF. In DNA, the CDR3 is TGTGCCAGCTCCATCCAGGGGGTCGGTTCACCCCTCCACTTT.

The V call is TRBV5-5, the J call TRBJ1-5; D call uncertain. Germline loops: CDR1 SGHKS, CDR2 YYEKEE (reference sequence). Trimming shortened V by 1 base and J by 4 bases, and 6 bases separated the two germline ends. There are 13 residues in the CDR3. CDR3 protein: CASSLWENQPQHF. The CDR3 nucleotides read TGTGCCAGCAGCTTGTGGGAGAATCAGCCCCAGCATTTT.

This clone was seen once. The chain has TRBV6-2 or TRBV6-3 and TRBJ1-5; tentative D call: TRBD1 (5 bases). CDR1 and CDR2 (germline): MNHEY, SVGEGT. With 2 bases removed from V and 5 bases from J, the gap between germline ends came to 10 bases. The CDR3 has 14 residues. CDR3 DNA sequence: TGTGCCAGCAGTTACCTCAGGGTCGATCAGCCCCAGCATTTT. Its translation is CASSYLRVDQPQHF.

This clone was observed a few times. The chain carries TRBV4-2 and TRBJ1-6; perhaps TRBD1 as D (5 bases). V gave up 5 bases and J gave up 7 bases, with 18 bases separating them. The CDR3 runs 16 residues. The germline V gene has CDR1 LGHNA and CDR2 YNFKEQ. The CDR3 loop reads CASSAQGAWENSPLHF. In nucleotides, the CDR3 is TGTGCCAGCAGCGCGCAGGGTGCCTGGGAAAATTCACCCCTCCACTTT.

The chain couples TRBV19 to TRBJ1-6; 8 bases match TRBD1. CDR3 size: 14 residues. V lost 6 bases, J lost 9 bases, and 7 bases stayed unmatched. Germline V CDR1 and CDR2: LNHDA, SQIVND (reference sequence). CDR3 DNA sequence: TGTGCCAGTAGCTCGACAGGGGAAGGTTCACCCCTCCACTTT. Its translation is CASSSTGEGSPLHF.

The chain links TRBV7-3 to TRBJ1-6; the D gene is possibly TRBD1 (6 bases). V dropped 10 bases and J dropped 6 bases, with 7 bases sitting between them. The CDR3 runs to 11 residues. Per germline, CDR1 SGHTA and CDR2 FQGTGA. CDR3 sequence: CAKTGNSPLHF. The CDR3, as DNA: TGTGCCAAGACAGGTAATTCACCCCTCCACTTT.

The CDR3 here is CASSLGGVGYTF. The CDR3 DNA follows: TGTGCCAGCAGCTTAGGGGGCGTAGGCTACACCTTC. This sequence joins TRBV28 and TRBJ1-2; the match to TRBD1 covers 7 bases. V was clipped by 6 bases and J by 8 bases; unmatched bases: 6. Germline V gives CDR1 MDHEN, CDR2 SYDVKM. This CDR3 spans 12 amino acids.

J is TRBJ2-1 and V is TRBV6-6; tentatively, D is TRBD2 (5 bases). Germline CDR1 reads MNHNY; CDR2 reads SVGAGI (reference sequence). The CDR3 extends over 15 amino acids. The germline V and J ends were trimmed by 2 bases and 0 bases, with 8 bases remaining between them. The CDR3 bases are TGTGCCAGCAGTTACGAGGGTAGCTCCTACAATGAGCAGTTCTTC. Its protein is CASSYEGSSYNEQFF.

This clone was counted a single time. The chain combines TRBV28 with TRBJ2-1, with 9 bases matching TRBD1. The CDR3 runs 15 residues. The V gene end was trimmed by 7 bases and the J gene end by 4 bases; junction bases not matched to a gene: 8. Germline V gives CDR1 MDHEN, CDR2 SYDVKM. The CDR3 DNA reads TGTGCCAGCAAACTACAGGGGGCCGGGTACAATGAGCAGTTCTTC. Translating it yields CASKLQGAGYNEQFF.